A selection of T cell receptor beta chains follows, all from one sample in a study of blood T cell repertoires in COVID-19. Method: immunoSEQ multiplex PCR; TCRdb's copy keeps in-frame clones and lacks some. The sample lists 350,000 to 450,000 clones, about 85% occurring once. Sequences were obtained from peripheral blood. The receptors stem from a woman aged 18 to 35 with acute or convalescent COVID-19. The CDR3 runs from the conserved cysteine through the conserved F or W. A D gene is named only where the DNA matches it firmly. Not every row has a clone size; where given, it reads once, few, many or a size class.

>NA|TRBV28|TRBJ1-1|NA
CASSPLGGSLLLMNTEAFF
TGTGCCAGCAGCCCCCTGGGAGGGTCCCTACTTCTTATGAACACTGAAGCTTTCTTT
>TRBD1|TRBV2|TRBJ1-5|NA
CASSGTGGNQPQHF
TGTGCCAGCTCCGGGACAGGGGGCAATCAGCCCCAGCATTTT
>TRBD2|TRBV18|TRBJ2-3|NA
CASSRTSGATDTQYF
TGTGCCAGCTCCCGCACTAGCGGAGCCACAGATACGCAGTATTTT
>NA|TRBV27|TRBJ1-2|few
CASATGVDGYTF
TGTGCCAGCGCTACGGGAGTTGACGGCTACACCTTC
>TRBD1|TRBV28|TRBJ1-5|NA
CASSITGVWQPQHF
TGTGCCAGCAGTATCACAGGGGTGTGGCAGCCCCAGCATTTT
>TRBD1|TRBV9|TRBJ2-2|NA
CASSGGTVNTGELFF
TGTGCCAGCAGCGGTGGGACAGTTAACACCGGGGAGCTGTTTTTT
>NA|TRBV4-1|TRBJ2-5|NA
CASSQENRETQYF
TGCGCCAGCAGCCAAGAAAACAGAGAGACCCAGTACTTC
>NA|TRBV6-5|TRBJ1-4|NA
CASSYSGIANEKLFF
TGTGCCAGCAGTTACTCCGGGATAGCTAATGAAAAACTGTTTTTT
>NA|TRBV10-3|TRBJ2-7|NA
CAISESTGWDEQYF
TGTGCCATCAGTGAGTCGACAGGCTGGGACGAGCAGTACTTC
>TRBD2|TRBV5-6|TRBJ2-7|NA
CASSLGSSGYEQYF
TGTGCCAGCAGCTTGGGATCTAGCGGATACGAGCAGTACTTC
>TRBD1|TRBV2|TRBJ2-7|few
CASSEQGAGENEQYF
TGTGCCAGCAGTGAACAGGGGGCCGGGGAGAACGAGCAGTACTTC
>NA|TRBV4-2|TRBJ1-2|once
CASSQEGQSGYGYTF
TGTGCCAGCAGCCAAGAGGGACAATCAGGGTATGGCTACACCTTC
>NA|TRBV9|TRBJ2-7|NA
CASSALSYEQYF
TGTGCCAGCAGCGCCCTTTCCTACGAGCAGTACTTC
>NA|TRBV2|TRBJ2-2|few
CASSVMRNTGELFF
TGTGCCAGCAGTGTAATGAGGAACACCGGGGAGCTGTTTTTT
>NA|TRBV18|TRBJ2-1|few
CASSPGQGSYNEQFF
TGTGCCAGCTCACCAGGACAAGGCTCCTACAATGAGCAGTTCTTC
>TRBD1|TRBV19|TRBJ2-7|NA
CASSSPDRGNEQYF
TGTGCCAGTAGTTCGCCGGACAGGGGTAACGAGCAGTACTTC
>TRBD1|TRBV19|TRBJ1-2|few
CASSSTGYYGYTF
TGTGCCAGTAGTTCGACAGGGTACTATGGCTACACCTTC
>TRBD2|TRBV9|TRBJ2-2|NA
CASSVGPGTSGGRGTGELFF
TGTGCCAGCAGCGTAGGCCCCGGGACTAGCGGGGGGAGAGGAACCGGGGAGCTGTTTTTT
>NA|TRBV6-6|TRBJ1-2|NA
CASTELPGGGYTF
TGTGCCAGCACGGAGTTGCCAGGAGGCGGCTACACCTTC
>NA|TRBV5-6|TRBJ2-7|NA
CASSLEQGGYEQYF
TGTGCCAGCAGCTTGGAACAGGGGGGGTACGAGCAGTACTTC
>NA|TRBV29-1|TRBJ2-5|NA
CSVDVSRQETQYF
TGCAGCGTTGATGTTTCCCGGCAAGAGACCCAGTACTTC